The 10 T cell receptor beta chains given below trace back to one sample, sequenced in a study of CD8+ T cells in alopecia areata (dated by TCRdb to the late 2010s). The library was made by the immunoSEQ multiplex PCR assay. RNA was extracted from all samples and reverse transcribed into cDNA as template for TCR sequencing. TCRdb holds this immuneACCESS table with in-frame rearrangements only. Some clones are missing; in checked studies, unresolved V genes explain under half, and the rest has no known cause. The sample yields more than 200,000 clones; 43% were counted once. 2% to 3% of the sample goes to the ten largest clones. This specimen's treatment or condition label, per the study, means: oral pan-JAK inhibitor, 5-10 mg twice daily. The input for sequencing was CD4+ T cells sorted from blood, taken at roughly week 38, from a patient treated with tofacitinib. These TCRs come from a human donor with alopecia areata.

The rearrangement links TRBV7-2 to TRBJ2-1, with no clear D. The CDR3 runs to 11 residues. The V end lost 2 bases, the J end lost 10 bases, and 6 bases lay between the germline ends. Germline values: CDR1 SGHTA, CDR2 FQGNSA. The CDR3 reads CASSLLREQFF. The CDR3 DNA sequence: TGTGCCAGCAGCTTACTGAGGGAGCAGTTCTTC.

CDR3 sequence reads: CASRSIQGNTGELFF. Written as DNA, the CDR3 is TGTGCCAGCAGGTCGATCCAGGGAAACACCGGGGAGCTGTTTTTT. The chain carries TRBV7-9 and TRBJ2-2; weak D call: TRBD1 (5 bases). From germline, CDR1 is SEHNR and CDR2 FQNEAQ (reference sequence). V gave up 6 bases and J gave up 2 bases, with 13 bases separating them. The CDR3 loop spans 15 amino acids.

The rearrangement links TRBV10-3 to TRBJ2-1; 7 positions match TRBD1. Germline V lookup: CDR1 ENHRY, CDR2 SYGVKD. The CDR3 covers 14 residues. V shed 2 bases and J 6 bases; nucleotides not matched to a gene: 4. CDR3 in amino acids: CAISEEQGVNEQFF. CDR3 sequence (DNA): TGTGCCATCAGTGAGGAGCAGGGGGTCAATGAGCAGTTCTTC.

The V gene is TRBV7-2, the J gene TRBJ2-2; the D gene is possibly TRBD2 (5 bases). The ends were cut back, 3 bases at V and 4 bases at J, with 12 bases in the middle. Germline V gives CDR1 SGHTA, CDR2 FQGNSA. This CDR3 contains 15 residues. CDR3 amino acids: CASSLEDRITGELFF. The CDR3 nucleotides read TGTGCCAGCAGCTTGGAGGACCGCATCACCGGGGAGCTGTTTTTT.

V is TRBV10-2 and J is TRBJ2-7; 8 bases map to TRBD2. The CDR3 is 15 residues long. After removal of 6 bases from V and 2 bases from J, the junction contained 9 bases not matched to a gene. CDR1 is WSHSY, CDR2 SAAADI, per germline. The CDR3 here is CASSSAGETPYEQYF. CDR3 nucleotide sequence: TGCGCCAGCAGCTCAGCGGGAGAGACTCCCTACGAGCAGTACTTC.

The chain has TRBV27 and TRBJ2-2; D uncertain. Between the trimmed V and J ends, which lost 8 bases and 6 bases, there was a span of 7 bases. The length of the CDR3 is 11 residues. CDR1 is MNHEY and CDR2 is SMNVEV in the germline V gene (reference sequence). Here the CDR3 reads CASYRAGELFF. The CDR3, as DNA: TGTGCCAGCTACAGAGCCGGGGAGCTGTTTTTT.

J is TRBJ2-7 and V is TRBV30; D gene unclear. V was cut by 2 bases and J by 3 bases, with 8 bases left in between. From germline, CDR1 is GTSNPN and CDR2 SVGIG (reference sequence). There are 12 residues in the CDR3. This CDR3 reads CAWSKTYYEQYF. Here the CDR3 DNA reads TGTGCCTGGAGTAAGACCTACTACGAGCAGTACTTC.

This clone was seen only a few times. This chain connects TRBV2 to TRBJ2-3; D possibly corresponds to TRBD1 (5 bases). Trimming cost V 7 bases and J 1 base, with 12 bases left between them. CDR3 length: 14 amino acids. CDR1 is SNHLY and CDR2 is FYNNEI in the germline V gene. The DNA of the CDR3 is TGTGCCAGCAACCCAGCCAGGGGCACAGATACGCAGTATTTT. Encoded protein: CASNPARGTDTQYF.

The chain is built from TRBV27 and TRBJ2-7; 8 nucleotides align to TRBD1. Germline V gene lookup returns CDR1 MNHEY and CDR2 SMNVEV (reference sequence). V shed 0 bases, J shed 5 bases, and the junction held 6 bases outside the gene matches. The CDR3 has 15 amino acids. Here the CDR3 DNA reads TGTGCCAGCAGTTTATCGGGCAGGGGGCGACACGAGCAGTACTTC. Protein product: CASSLSGRGRHEQYF.

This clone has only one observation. This CDR3 reads CASSQDLGIGGEKLFF. CDR3 in DNA: TGCGCCAGCAGCCAAGATTTGGGGATCGGGGGTGAAAAACTGTTTTTT. The rearrangement joins TRBV4-1 to TRBJ1-4; tentatively, D is TRBD1 (5 bases). Trimming took 0 bases from V and 7 from J, leaving 15 bases between them. The germline gives CDR1 MGHRA, CDR2 YSYEKL. This CDR3 has 16 residues.